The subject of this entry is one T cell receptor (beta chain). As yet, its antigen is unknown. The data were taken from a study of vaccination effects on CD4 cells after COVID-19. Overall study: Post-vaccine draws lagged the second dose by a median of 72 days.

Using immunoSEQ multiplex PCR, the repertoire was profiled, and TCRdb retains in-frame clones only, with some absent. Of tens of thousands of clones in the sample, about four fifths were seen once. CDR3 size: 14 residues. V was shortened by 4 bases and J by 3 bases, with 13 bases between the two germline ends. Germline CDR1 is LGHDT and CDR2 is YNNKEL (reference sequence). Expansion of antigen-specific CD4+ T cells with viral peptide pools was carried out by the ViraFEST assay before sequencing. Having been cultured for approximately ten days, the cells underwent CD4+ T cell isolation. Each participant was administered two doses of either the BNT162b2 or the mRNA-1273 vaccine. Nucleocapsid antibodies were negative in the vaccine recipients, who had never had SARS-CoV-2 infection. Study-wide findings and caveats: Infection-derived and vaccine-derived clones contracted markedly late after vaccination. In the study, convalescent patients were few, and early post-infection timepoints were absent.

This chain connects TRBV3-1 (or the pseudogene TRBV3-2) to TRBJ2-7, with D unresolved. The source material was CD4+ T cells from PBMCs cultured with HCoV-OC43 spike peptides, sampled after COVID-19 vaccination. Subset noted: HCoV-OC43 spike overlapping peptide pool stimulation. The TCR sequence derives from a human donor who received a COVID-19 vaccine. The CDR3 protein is CASSRVYWVYEQYF. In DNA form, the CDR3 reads TGTGCCAGCAGCCGGGTGTATTGGGTCTACGAGCAGTACTTC.